The 26 T cell receptor beta chains below come from one sample, sequenced in a study of T-cell memory formation after mild COVID-19. Each CDR3 protein is one row after TCRdb ran MiXCR on the 5' RACE reads. In the table there are hundreds of thousands of distinct CDR3 sequences, approximately 21% of which are singletons. The sample taken for sequencing was PBMCs or a T cell subset sorted from them (not recorded which). The receptors stem from an adult woman who had mild COVID-19 (a few samples of this study predate the infection). Cell type and time point are not known.

This chain joins TRBV27 and TRBJ1-2, with 7 bases fitting TRBD1. V shed 0 bases, J shed 1 base, and the junction held 8 bases outside the gene matches. The CDR3 runs to 17 residues. Looked up from germline, CDR1 is MNHEY and CDR2 is SMNVEV (reference sequence). CDR3 DNA: TGTGCCAGCAGTTTATCAAGGACAGGTGTATATAACTATGGCTACACCTTC. Translated, it gives CASSLSRTGVYNYGYTF.

This clonotype was detected ten times or more. This rearrangement joins TRBV5-4 to TRBJ2-7; D uncertain. The V gene lost 0 bases and the J gene lost 3 bases, with 22 bases spanning the gap. This CDR3 is built from 18 residues. Germline lookup yields CDR1 SGHNT and CDR2 YYREEE (reference sequence). The CDR3 loop reads CASSLAAKRSVALYEQYF. CDR3 sequence (DNA): TGTGCCAGCAGCTTGGCGGCGAAGAGGTCGGTGGCACTCTACGAGCAGTACTTC.

This rearrangement joins TRBV18 to TRBJ2-1; 7 nucleotides agree with TRBD1. Trimming removed 8 bases from V and 6 bases from J; junction bases left unmatched: 7. CDR1 is KGHSH, CDR2 LQKENI, per germline. The length of the CDR3 is 13 residues. The CDR3 sequence is CASTRQGLNEQFF. The CDR3 nucleotides are TGTGCCAGCACCCGACAGGGCCTCAATGAGCAGTTCTTC.

The chain recombines TRBV20-1 with TRBJ2-7, with no clear D. Trimming took off 3 bases at V and 0 bases at J, with 9 bases between the two ends. The CDR3 is 13 residues long. Looked up from germline, CDR1 is DFQATT and CDR2 is SNEGSKA (reference sequence). DNA for the CDR3: TGCAGTGCTAGTAACAGTAACTCCTACGAGCAGTACTTC. This codes for CSASNSNSYEQYF.

In this sample, this clonotype turned up a few times. DNA of the CDR3: TGTGCCAGCAGCCCAGTAATGGGGCAAGCAGGTAACGCCTACGAGCAGTACTTC. Amino acids: CASSPVMGQAGNAYEQYF. The V and J genes are TRBV3-1 and TRBJ2-7, with D possibly being TRBD1 (5 bases). Per the germline V gene, CDR1 is LGHDT and CDR2 is YNNKEL (reference sequence). Between the trimmed V and J ends, which lost 4 bases and 2 bases, there was a span of 24 bases. The CDR3 has 18 amino acids.

This rearrangement joins TRBV30 to TRBJ1-6; D unclear. CDR3 length: 13 residues. The germline V and J ends were trimmed by 8 bases and 5 bases, with 13 bases remaining between them. Germline V gene lookup returns CDR1 GTSNPN and CDR2 SVGIG (reference sequence). This chain's CDR3 is CAGMTGNNSPLHF. The CDR3 DNA sequence: TGTGCCGGAATGACGGGGAATAATTCACCCCTCCACTTT.

This rearrangement joins TRBV20-1 to TRBJ1-5, with 9 bases identical to TRBD1. This CDR3 contains 14 residues. CDR1 DFQATT and CDR2 SNEGSKA come from the germline V gene (reference sequence). J gave up 5 bases and V 3 bases, and 5 bases lay outside the gene matches. CDR3 DNA: TGCAGTGCTAGTCAAAGACAGGGGGATCAGCCCCAGCATTTT. Its protein is CSASQRQGDQPQHF.

This clonotype has a count of ten or more. CDR3 nucleotide sequence: TGTGCCAGCAGTGCGGGGACTAGCGGGGGCCTTACCTACGAGCAGTACTTC. Residues: CASSAGTSGGLTYEQYF. The J gene is TRBJ2-7, the V gene TRBV6-1; the match to TRBD2 covers 14 bases. Germline values: CDR1 MNHNS, CDR2 SASEGT. Losses at the gene ends were 4 bases for V and 2 bases for J; bases not matched to a gene: 7. This CDR3 has 17 amino acids.

This clonotype has just a few counts. V is TRBV4-2 and J is TRBJ1-4; the match to TRBD1 covers 9 bases. The germline V gene has CDR1 LGHNA and CDR2 YNFKEQ. After removal of 3 bases from V and 9 bases from J, the junction contained 11 bases not matched to a gene. CDR3 length: 16 amino acids. CDR3 DNA sequence: TGTGCCAGCAGCCAGCCTCCGGGACAGGGTGTCCAAAAACTGTTTTTT. Translation: CASSQPPGQGVQKLFF.

The V call is TRBV5-1, the J call TRBJ2-1; 7 nucleotides match TRBD2. Germline loops: CDR1 SGHRS, CDR2 YFSETQ. The length of the CDR3 is 15 residues. The J segment lost 4 bases and the V segment lost 1 base, leaving 5 bases of the junction unmatched. The CDR3 protein is CASSLYASGYNEQFF. CDR3 bases: TGCGCCAGCAGCTTGTACGCTAGCGGATACAATGAGCAGTTCTTC.

The chain recombines TRBV7-2 with TRBJ2-1; the match to TRBD2 covers 7 bases. The CDR3 runs 16 residues. Germline values: CDR1 SGHTA, CDR2 FQGNSA. V lost 3 bases to trimming and J lost 0 bases; unmatched junction nucleotides: 5. The CDR3 region has the DNA TGTGCCAGCAGCTTGGATGGCGGGAGCTCCTACAATGAGCAGTTCTTC. Translation: CASSLDGGSSYNEQFF.

V is TRBV19 and J is TRBJ2-1; D is possibly TRBD2 (5 bases). The CDR3 extends over 15 amino acids. The germline V gene has CDR1 LNHDA and CDR2 SQIVND (reference sequence). Trimming cost V 3 bases and J 5 bases, with 14 bases left between them. The CDR3 loop reads CASSIGSGSHNEQFF. CDR3 DNA sequence: TGTGCCAGTAGTATTGGGTCGGGATCACACAATGAGCAGTTCTTC. The entire variable domain, with the rest obtained from reference TRBV19 and TRBJ2-1, is as follows: DGGITQSPKYLFRKEGQNVTLSCEQNLNHDAMYWYRQDPGQGLRLIYYSQIVNDFQKGDIAEGYSVSREKKESFPLTVTSAQKNPTAFYLCASSIGSGSHNEQFFGPGTRLTVL.

The gene calls are TRBV5-4 and TRBJ2-3, with D perhaps matching TRBD1 (5 bases). The CDR3 length is 15 residues. Germline V gives CDR1 SGHNT, CDR2 YYREEE (reference sequence). The germline V and J ends were trimmed by 4 bases and 4 bases, with 16 bases remaining between them. The CDR3 is CASSRDPGSADTQYF. CDR3 DNA: TGTGCCAGCAGCCGCGACCCAGGGTCGGCAGATACGCAGTATTTT.

The table lists this clonotype with a few counts. V gene TRBV6-5 combines with J gene TRBJ2-7, with TRBD1 matching over 7 bases. CDR1 is MNHEY and CDR2 is SVGAGI in the germline V gene. J gave up 12 bases and V 6 bases, and 17 bases lay outside the gene matches. This CDR3 region has 14 residues. For the CDR3, the DNA is TGTGCCAGCAGAGCTAGGGGGCGGCAGTCAATGCCGTACTTC. This gives the protein CASRARGRQSMPYF.

This clonotype was seen a few times. The chain combines TRBV4-3 with TRBJ2-2; no firm D call. The germline V gene encodes CDR1 LGHNA and CDR2 YSLEER. With 0 bases removed from V and 3 bases from J, the gap between germline ends came to 5 bases. The CDR3 is 14 amino acids. For the CDR3, the DNA is TGCGCCAGCAGCCAAGACAGTTACACCGGGGAGCTGTTTTTT. The encoded protein is CASSQDSYTGELFF.

J is TRBJ1-1 and V is TRBV6-5; D might be TRBD1 (6 bases). Trimming took 0 bases from V and 4 from J, leaving 9 bases between them. CDR1 is MNHEY, CDR2 SVGAGI, per germline. This CDR3 is built from 14 residues. The CDR3 region has the DNA TGTGCCAGCAGTTACTCCCAGGGGTCCACTGAAGCTTTCTTT. Translating gives CASSYSQGSTEAFF.

V is TRBV4-1 and J is TRBJ2-1, with TRBD1 identical over 9 bases. The CDR3 covers 17 residues. The V gene's germline CDR1 is MGHRA and CDR2 YSYEKL. The J segment lost 5 bases and the V segment lost 0 bases, leaving 8 bases of the junction unmatched. DNA of the CDR3: TGCGCCAGCAGCCAAGAACGGGGGACAGGGTCGGACAATGAGCAGTTCTTC. Translating gives CASSQERGTGSDNEQFF.

This clonotype was counted only a few times. The CDR3 nucleotides read TGCGCCAGCAGCTTGGGGAGCAGTCGCCTGAACACTGAAGCTTTCTTT. This translates into CASSLGSSRLNTEAFF. The gene calls are TRBV5-1 and TRBJ1-1, with D unresolved. Trimming removed 0 bases from V and 0 bases from J, with 12 bases in between. Looked up from germline, CDR1 is SGHRS and CDR2 is YFSETQ. This CDR3 has 16 amino acids.

A few counts support this clonotype. Since no conserved phenylalanine or tryptophan closes the CDR3, a read error is the likely cause. The limits of the CDR3 on the DNA are not certain, so only TCRdb's listed CDR3 is given. V usage is TRBV6-5 and J usage is TRBJ1-1; the table's D call of TRBD1 was not tested on the DNA. From its first to its last residue, the CDR3 has 10 amino acids. Germline loops: CDR1 MNHEY, CDR2 SVGAGI. CDR3 loop: CASSYANRVL.

This sequence joins TRBV4-3 and TRBJ1-2; TRBD1 agrees at 7 bases. Germline V gives CDR1 LGHNA, CDR2 YSLEER. Losses at the gene ends were 0 bases for V and 4 bases for J; bases not matched to a gene: 8. The CDR3 is 16 amino acids. CDR3 sequence (DNA): TGCGCCAGCAGCCAAGATTCGAACAGGGGCGTCTATGGCTACACCTTC. It encodes CASSQDSNRGVYGYTF.

This clonotype was detected a few times. This chain joins TRBV11-3 and TRBJ2-7, with TRBD2 identical over 7 bases. The CDR3 consists of 14 residues. The V and J ends lost 5 bases and 2 bases, in that order; junction bases with no gene match: 6. From germline, CDR1 is SGHNT and CDR2 YENEEA. CDR3 protein: CASSLRTSTYEQYF. Written as DNA, the CDR3 is TGTGCCAGCAGCCTCCGGACTAGTACCTACGAGCAGTACTTC.

The chain uses TRBV4-1 and TRBJ2-2, with 7 positions matching TRBD1. Per the germline V gene, CDR1 is MGHRA and CDR2 is YSYEKL. J gave up 4 bases and V 0 bases, and 8 bases lay outside the gene matches. The CDR3 has 17 residues. The CDR3 spells CASSQDVGGAGTGELFF. The CDR3 nucleotides read TGCGCCAGCAGCCAAGATGTAGGGGGCGCGGGCACCGGGGAGCTGTTTTTT.

V gene TRBV20-1 combines with J gene TRBJ2-3, with D perhaps TRBD1 or TRBD2 (5 bases each). The CDR3 is 15 amino acids. Germline V gene data show CDR1 as DFQATT and CDR2 as SNEGSKA (reference sequence). The V and J ends lost 8 bases and 4 bases respectively, with 22 bases between them. The CDR3 here is CSSWGPGPRADTQYF. The DNA for the CDR3 is TGCAGTAGCTGGGGACCGGGACCAAGGGCAGATACGCAGTATTTT.

The gene calls are TRBV7-9 and TRBJ2-5; D is undetermined. Per the germline V gene, CDR1 is SEHNR and CDR2 is FQNEAQ (reference sequence). The CDR3 runs 15 residues. Between the trimmed V and J ends, which lost 1 base and 4 bases, there was a span of 13 bases. As DNA, the CDR3 is TGTGCCAGCAGCTTAGGAGTAACGGCGGCAGAGACCCAGTACTTC. Protein: CASSLGVTAAETQYF. Based on the CDR3 plus reference TRBV7-9 and TRBJ2-5, the full variable domain is DTGVSQNPRHKITKRGQNVTFRCDPISEHNRLYWYRQTLGQGPEFLTYFQNEAQLEKSRLLSDRFSAERPKGSFSTLEIQRTEQGDSAMYLCASSLGVTAAETQYFGPGTRLLVL.

This clonotype was picked up a small number of times. This sequence joins TRBV24-1 and TRBJ2-3; D is possibly TRBD2 (6 bases). Between the trimmed V and J ends, which lost 5 bases and 6 bases, there was a span of 14 bases. The CDR3 covers 14 residues. Germline CDR1 KGHDR, CDR2 SFDVKD. As DNA, the CDR3 is TGTGCCACCAGTGCCCCTGGGGGGATGGATACGCAGTATTTT. Translation gives CATSAPGGMDTQYF.

This chain connects TRBV24-1 to TRBJ2-7; TRBD2 agrees at 15 bases. Germline V lookup: CDR1 KGHDR, CDR2 SFDVKD. V trimming: 4 bases; J trimming: 4 bases; junction bases outside the gene matches: 1. The CDR3 loop spans 15 amino acids. The CDR3 nucleotides are TGTGCCACCAGTGACGGGACTAGCGGGAGGTACGAGCAGTACTTC. It is translated as CATSDGTSGRYEQYF.